A selection of T cell receptor beta chains follows, all from one sample in a study of CD8 T cells in Susac syndrome. TCRdb redid the calling of the immunoSEQ multiplex PCR reads with MiXCR, one entry per CDR3 protein. The sample consists of about 280,000 distinct CDR3 sequences, roughly 81% of them appearing once. The sequencing sample was made of CD8+ T cells from PBMCs. The source of these receptors is a human donor with multiple sclerosis. Both conserved end residues are part of each CDR3. The order of the fields is CDR3 protein, J gene, V gene, CDR3 length.

CASSVSGRPSSYNEQFF TRBJ2-1 TRBV7-2 17
CATSGTSGSYEQFF TRBJ2-1 TRBV15 14
CSVLAGSTDTQYF TRBJ2-3 TRBV29-1 13
CSVPGQGWPYGYTF TRBJ1-2 TRBV29-1 14
CASSMDRGSRNQPQHF TRBJ1-5 TRBV27 16
CSGSGRSGYTF TRBJ1-2 TRBV29-1 11
CASSLPGQGRETQYF TRBJ2-5 TRBV27 15
CASSQTSGSHNEQFF TRBJ2-1 TRBV4-3 15
CASSPLDREDTEAFF TRBJ1-1 TRBV7-9 15
CAWGISLPFDTQSSGANVLTF TRBJ2-6 TRBV30 21
CASSLVAGKVNEQFF TRBJ2-1 TRBV11-3 15
CAAGPPTSDGLVAQYF TRBJ2-5 TRBV10-3 16
CASPGERNTIYF TRBJ1-3 TRBV2 12
CASSYPASGALFYNEQFF TRBJ2-1 TRBV6-2/TRBV6-3 18
CSAPGLAGTYERYF TRBJ2-7 TRBV20-1 14
CASSLAGGTGGDEQFF TRBJ2-1 TRBV11-1 16
CSASPGTSGRLDEQYF TRBJ2-7 TRBV29-1 16
CASSLGGGSPLHF TRBJ1-6 TRBV7-9 13
CSARVGRYYGYTF TRBJ1-2 TRBV20-1 13
CSATQLAGLYEQYF TRBJ2-7 TRBV20-1 14
CASSLGAWGREGGYTF TRBJ1-2 TRBV27 16
CASSLGAGGGYEQYF TRBJ2-7 TRBV5-6 15
CASSPRTAGEKLFF TRBJ1-4 TRBV9 14
CASSVRDRVNEQFF TRBJ2-1 TRBV27 14
CASSGTSGFYNEQFF TRBJ2-1 TRBV2 15
CASSFLGTGSDEQFF TRBJ2-1 TRBV7-8 15